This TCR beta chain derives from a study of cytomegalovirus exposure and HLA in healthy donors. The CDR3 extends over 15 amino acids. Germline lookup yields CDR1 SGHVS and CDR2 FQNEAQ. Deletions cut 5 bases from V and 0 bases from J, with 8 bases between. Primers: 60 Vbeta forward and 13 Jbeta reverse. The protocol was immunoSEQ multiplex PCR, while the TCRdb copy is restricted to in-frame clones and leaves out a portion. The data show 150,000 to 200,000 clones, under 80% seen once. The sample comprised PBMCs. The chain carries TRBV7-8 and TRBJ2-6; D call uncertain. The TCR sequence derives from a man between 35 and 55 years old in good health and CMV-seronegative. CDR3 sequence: CASSPQNSGANVLTF. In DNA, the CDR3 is TGTGCCAGCAGCCCCCAAAACTCTGGGGCCAACGTCCTGACTTTC.